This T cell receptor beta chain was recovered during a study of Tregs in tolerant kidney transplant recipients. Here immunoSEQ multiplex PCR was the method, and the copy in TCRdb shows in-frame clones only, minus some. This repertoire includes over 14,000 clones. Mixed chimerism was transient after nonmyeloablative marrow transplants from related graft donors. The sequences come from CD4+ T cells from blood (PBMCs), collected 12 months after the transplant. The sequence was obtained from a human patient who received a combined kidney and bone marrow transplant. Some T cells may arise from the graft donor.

The CDR3: CASSPLGSGTDTQYF. The DNA read from the CDR3 is TGTGCCAGCAGCCCTCTTGGTAGCGGAACAGATACG. This rearrangement joins TRBV7-3 to TRBJ2-3, with a tentative D call TRBD2 (6 bases). The CDR3 end falls 3 residues outside the read, so it is completed with the germline J gene. CDR3 length: 15 residues. Trimming took off 5 bases at V and 3 bases at J, with 15 bases between the two ends. CDR1 and CDR2 (germline): SGHTA, FQGTGA.